These T cell receptor beta chains were read from a single sample in a study of T cell responses to AZD1222 COVID-19 vaccine. Some clones are missing from TCRdb's copy, which holds only in-frame ones; the method was immunoSEQ multiplex PCR. This sample has over 100,000 clones, with roughly 87% found just once. Material: peripheral blood, obtained on day 0 of MenACWY control vaccination. The receptors stem from an adult in good health. The CDR3 runs from the conserved cysteine through the conserved F or W. D genes are given only for firm matches. Some rows mark clone size as missing; the rest say once, few, many or name a class of expanded clone.

j_gene,abundance,d_gene,v_gene,CDR3aa,CDR3nt
TRBJ1-5,-,-,TRBV25-1,CASSEHGYSNQPQHF,TGTGCCAGCAGTGAACACGGATATAGCAATCAGCCCCAGCATTTT
TRBJ1-3,once,TRBD1,TRBV4-1,CASSPGTGLGNTIYF,TGCGCCAGCAGCCCCGGGACAGGCCTTGGAAACACCATATATTTT
TRBJ1-2,-,TRBD1,TRBV4-1,CASSQKTGTDNYGYTF,TGCGCCAGCAGCCAAAAAACAGGGACAGATAACTATGGCTACACCTTC
TRBJ2-1,-,-,TRBV7-9,CASSRDVPPEQFF,TGTGCCAGCAGCAGAGATGTGCCCCCAGAGCAGTTCTTC
TRBJ1-6,-,TRBD1,TRBV7-8,CASSVTTGESSYNSPLHF,TGTGCCAGCAGCGTCACGACAGGGGAAAGCTCCTATAATTCACCCCTCCACTTT
TRBJ1-2,once,TRBD1,TRBV7-2,CASRPTGGYGYTF,TGTGCCAGCCGGCCGACAGGGGGCTATGGCTACACCTTC
TRBJ1-6,once,-,TRBV6-1,CASSEEQGNNSPLHF,TGTGCCAGCAGTGAAGAACAGGGCAATAATTCACCCCTCCACTTT
TRBJ2-1,-,-,TRBV19,CASSSDFGTANEQFF,TGTGCCAGTAGTTCTGACTTCGGGACCGCCAATGAGCAGTTCTTC
TRBJ2-1,-,TRBD1,TRBV7-9,CASSSPRDRAGNEQFF,TGTGCCAGCAGCTCGCCCCGGGACAGGGCGGGCAATGAGCAGTTCTTC
TRBJ2-1,-,-,TRBV9,CASSQERSYNEQFF,TGTGCCAGCAGCCAGGAACGCTCCTACAATGAGCAGTTCTTC
TRBJ2-1,-,TRBD2,TRBV7-9,CASSLQAGGRNEQFF,TGTGCCAGCAGCTTACAAGCGGGGGGTCGCAATGAGCAGTTCTTC
TRBJ2-1,-,TRBD2,TRBV11-3,CASSLEGTLAGGYNEQFF,TGTGCCAGCAGCTTAGAAGGGACGCTAGCGGGCGGCTACAATGAGCAGTTCTTC
TRBJ2-3,-,TRBD1,TRBV4-2,CASSQPGQGADTQYF,TGTGCCAGCAGCCAACCGGGACAGGGGGCAGATACGCAGTATTTT
TRBJ2-3,-,TRBD2,TRBV11-2,CASSLGGLAGGLSTDTQYF,TGTGCCAGCAGCTTAGGAGGGTTAGCGGGGGGGCTTAGCACAGATACGCAGTATTTT
TRBJ2-7,-,-,TRBV13,CASSFLQGQQSYEQYF,TGTGCCAGCAGCTTCCTTCAGGGGCAGCAATCCTACGAGCAGTACTTC
TRBJ2-1,-,TRBD2,TRBV11-3,CASSPSGTTYNEQFF,TGTGCCAGCAGCCCTAGCGGGACTACCTACAATGAGCAGTTCTTC